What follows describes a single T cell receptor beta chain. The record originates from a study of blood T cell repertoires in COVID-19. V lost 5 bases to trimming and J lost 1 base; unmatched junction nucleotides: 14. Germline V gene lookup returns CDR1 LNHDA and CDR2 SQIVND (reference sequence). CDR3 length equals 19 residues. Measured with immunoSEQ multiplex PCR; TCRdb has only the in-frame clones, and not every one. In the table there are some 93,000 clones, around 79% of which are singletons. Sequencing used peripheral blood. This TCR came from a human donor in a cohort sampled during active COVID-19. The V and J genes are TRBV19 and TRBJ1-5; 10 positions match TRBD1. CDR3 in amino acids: CASSPTAGTGAISNQPQHF. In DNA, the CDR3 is TGTGCCAGTAGTCCCACTGCCGGGACAGGGGCGATCAGCAATCAGCCCCAGCATTTT.